Shown below are 10 T cell receptor beta chains from a single sample sequenced in a study of blood T cell repertoires in COVID-19. Repertoires were generated with immunoSEQ multiplex PCR, while TCRdb's copy carries only in-frame clones and drops some. The sample has approximately 260,000 clones; around 80% are singletons. Sequenced sample: PBMCs or T cells enriched from blood (not recorded which). The receptors were sampled from a man aged 30 to 39 with acute COVID-19.

The chain links TRBV10-3 to TRBJ1-5; TRBD1 matches 7 bases. Losses at the gene ends were 0 bases for V and 5 bases for J; bases not matched to a gene: 7. This CDR3 has 16 amino acids. Germline-derived CDR1 and CDR2 are ENHRY and SYGVKD. CDR3 DNA sequence: TGTGCCATCAGTGAGTCCCAGACAGGGACCCATCAGCCCCAGCATTTT. As protein: CAISESQTGTHQPQHF.

This chain uses TRBV9 with TRBJ2-3; 9 nucleotides align to TRBD1. The CDR3 has 17 amino acids. Germline V lookup: CDR1 SGDLS, CDR2 YYNGEE. Trimming at V came to 2 bases and at J to 2 bases, leaving 9 bases not matched to a gene. The CDR3 DNA follows: TGTGCCAGCAGCGTCGAGATGGACAGGGGTACCACAGATACGCAGTATTTT. Its protein product is CASSVEMDRGTTDTQYF.

This chain joins TRBV2 and TRBJ1-5, with D possibly being TRBD1 (6 bases). V lost 7 bases and J 7 bases, leaving 17 bases between the germline ends. The germline gives CDR1 SNHLY, CDR2 FYNNEI. The CDR3 consists of 14 residues. CDR3 nucleotides: TGTGCCAGCACCGGGACAAACCCCGGCCAGCCCCAGCATTTT. It yields the protein CASTGTNPGQPQHF.

J is TRBJ1-2 and V is TRBV5-1, with 9 bases matching TRBD1. CDR3 size: 15 residues. Germline V gene lookup returns CDR1 SGHRS and CDR2 YFSETQ. V shed 2 bases and J 3 bases; nucleotides not matched to a gene: 5. DNA of the CDR3: TGCGCCAGCAGCTTACAGACAGGGGGGGACTATGGCTACACCTTC. Encoded protein: CASSLQTGGDYGYTF.

The rearrangement uses TRBV5-1 and TRBJ1-4; D not certain. CDR1 is SGHRS and CDR2 is YFSETQ in the germline V gene. Trimming shortened V by 2 bases and J by 0 bases, and 8 bases separated the two germline ends. This CDR3 comprises 15 residues. The CDR3 bases are TGCGCCAGCAGCTTTCGAGATGCAACTAATGAAAAACTGTTTTTT. Translated, it gives CASSFRDATNEKLFF.

The chain is built from TRBV6-5 and TRBJ1-6, with 7 bases lining up with TRBD1. Trimming at V came to 5 bases and at J to 13 bases, leaving 14 bases not matched to a gene. The CDR3 contains 15 residues. Germline V lookup: CDR1 MNHEY, CDR2 SVGAGI. CDR3 protein: CASSNEGQSWLPLHF. CDR3 nucleotide sequence: TGTGCCAGCAGTAACGAGGGACAGTCTTGGCTCCCCCTCCACTTT.

The genes are TRBV9 and TRBJ2-1, with a possible D match to TRBD2 (5 bases). Germline loops: CDR1 SGDLS, CDR2 YYNGEE. The CDR3 sequence is 13 residues long. Trimming took 3 bases from V and 6 from J, leaving 10 bases between them. The CDR3 DNA reads as TGTGCCAGCAGCGGAGGGCGGGCCAATGAGCAGTTCTTC. It is translated as CASSGGRANEQFF.

This CDR3 reads CATGEVKQKLFF. CDR3 bases: TGTGCCACCGGGGAGGTAAAGCAGAAACTGTTTTTT. The V and J genes are TRBV27 and TRBJ1-4, with D unclear. CDR1 is MNHEY, CDR2 SMNVEV, per germline (reference sequence). The CDR3 is 12 amino acids. V gave up 10 bases and J gave up 11 bases, with 17 bases separating them.

This rearrangement joins TRBV30 to TRBJ2-1; TRBD2 agrees at 11 bases. The V gene's germline CDR1 is GTSNPN and CDR2 SVGIG (reference sequence). The CDR3 has 13 amino acids. V was clipped by 3 bases and J by 15 bases; unmatched bases: 10. The CDR3 bases are TGTGCCTGGAGCGAAGTAGCGGGAGGGCCAGGGTTCTTC. Translation gives CAWSEVAGGPGFF.

This clone occurred once. The chain combines TRBV6-5 with TRBJ1-3; D is ambiguous. Looked up from germline, CDR1 is MNHEY and CDR2 is SVGAGI. The CDR3 spans 15 residues. V was trimmed by 1 base and J by 0 bases, leaving 7 bases between them. CDR3 sequence reads: CASSYLRDSGNTIYF. CDR3 nucleotide sequence: TGTGCCAGCAGTTACTTACGGGACTCTGGAAACACCATATATTTT.